The 17 T cell receptor beta chains below all came from one sample that was sequenced in a study of OX40 agonist ivuxolimab in advanced cancers. The data were produced by immunoSEQ multiplex PCR, yet TCRdb's version contains in-frame clones alone and is incomplete. The sample lists thousands of clones; about 85% were seen once. The sequencing here drew on CD4+ or CD8+ T cells sorted from blood, taken in a trial of the OX40 agonist ivuxolimab. The receptors come from an adult with an advanced solid tumor such as melanoma, head and neck, liver or kidney cancer.

The genes are TRBV4-3 and TRBJ1-1; no clear D. The CDR3 runs 15 residues. V gave up 2 bases and J gave up 4 bases, with 14 bases separating them. CDR1 and CDR2 (germline): LGHNA, YSLEER. The CDR3 loop reads CASSQLSQRITEAFF. The CDR3 DNA reads as TGCGCCAGCAGCCAATTGAGCCAACGCATCACTGAAGCTTTCTTT.

Written as DNA, the CDR3 is TGTGCCAGCAGCCCCGGGACAGGGGGGAATGGCTACACCTTC. It is translated as CASSPGTGGNGYTF. V is TRBV7-8 and J is TRBJ1-2; TRBD1 matches 11 bases. The CDR3 runs to 14 residues. Germline V gives CDR1 SGHVS, CDR2 FQNEAQ. The V segment lost 5 bases and the J segment 6 bases; nucleotides outside the gene matches: 5.

The chain joins TRBV5-6 to TRBJ2-3; D unresolved. Germline CDR1 SGHDT, CDR2 YYEEEE. V lost 4 bases to trimming and J lost 3 bases, with 21 bases between them. This CDR3 has 17 residues. The CDR3 nucleotides are TGTGCCAGCAGCCGTTCGAGGAAAGGGTTGTTGACAGATACGCAGTATTTT. This codes for CASSRSRKGLLTDTQYF.

The chain is built from TRBV5-8 and TRBJ2-7; TRBD2 agrees at 11 bases. The CDR3 contains 14 residues. CDR1 and CDR2 from the germline V gene are SGHTS and YDEGEE. Trimming took 9 bases from V and 0 from J; bases not matched to a gene: 5. The CDR3 loop reads CATSLAGGSYEQYF. The CDR3 nucleotides are TGTGCCACTTCCCTAGCGGGAGGCTCCTACGAGCAGTACTTC.

This clone was found once. The chain links TRBV10-2 to TRBJ2-1; D is uncertain. The germline CDR1 and CDR2 sequences are WSHSY and SAAADI. Trimming removed 2 bases from V and 3 bases from J, with 8 bases in between. CDR3 size: 14 residues. The CDR3 reads CASSEAASYNEQFF. The CDR3 DNA is TGCGCCAGCAGTGAGGCGGCTAGCTACAATGAGCAGTTCTTC.

The J gene is TRBJ2-7, the V gene TRBV19, with 7 positions matching TRBD1. V was pared by 5 bases and J by 2 bases, with 6 bases of the junction left unmatched. The CDR3 runs 14 residues. CDR1 is LNHDA and CDR2 is SQIVND in the germline V gene (reference sequence). CDR3 amino acids: CASSPRQGTYEQYF. CDR3 nucleotide sequence: TGTGCCAGTAGTCCCAGACAGGGAACCTACGAGCAGTACTTC.

The chain is built from TRBV5-8 and TRBJ2-7; D call uncertain. Per germline, CDR1 SGHTS and CDR2 YDEGEE. This CDR3 spans 10 amino acids. V lost 1 base, J lost 4 bases, and 0 bases lay in between. This CDR3 reads CASSLYEQYF. CDR3 DNA sequence: TGTGCCAGCAGCTTGTACGAGCAGTACTTC.

The J gene is TRBJ1-2, the V gene TRBV6-5; no clear D gene. The ends were cut back, 8 bases at V and 5 bases at J, with 18 bases in the middle. Per germline, CDR1 MNHEY and CDR2 SVGAGI. The CDR3 consists of 14 residues. The chain's CDR3 is CASLRPGESYGYTF. CDR3 nucleotides: TGTGCCAGCCTTCGTCCGGGAGAGAGTTATGGCTACACCTTC.

The V and J genes are TRBV4-1 and TRBJ2-2; the match to TRBD2 covers 13 bases. Germline V gene data show CDR1 as MGHRA and CDR2 as YSYEKL. The CDR3 extends over 18 amino acids. The ends lost 3 bases at V and 7 bases at J; junction bases unmatched: 11. CDR3 coding DNA: TGCGCCAGCAGCCACGTACTACTAGCGGGAGGGCCGGTCGGGGAGCTGTTTTTT. Translation gives CASSHVLLAGGPVGELFF.

V is TRBV10-2 and J is TRBJ2-1; the D gene is possibly TRBD1 (5 bases). The CDR3 contains 13 residues. Germline V gene data show CDR1 as WSHSY and CDR2 as SAAADI. With 3 bases removed from V and 8 bases from J, the gap between germline ends came to 11 bases. CDR3 residues: CASSDRVIDEQFF. The CDR3, as DNA: TGCGCCAGCAGTGACAGGGTGATCGATGAGCAGTTCTTC.

The gene calls are TRBV19 and TRBJ2-1; TRBD2 aligns across 9 bases. Trimming removed 4 bases from V and 0 bases from J; junction bases left unmatched: 7. The CDR3 spans 17 residues. The germline CDR1 and CDR2 sequences are LNHDA and SQIVND (reference sequence). The CDR3 sequence is CASSSWTSESSYNEQFF. CDR3 nucleotide sequence: TGTGCCAGTAGTAGCTGGACTAGCGAGAGCTCCTACAATGAGCAGTTCTTC.

The chain links TRBV11-2 to TRBJ2-7; 14 nucleotides align to TRBD2. Germline CDR1 is SGHAT and CDR2 is FQNNGV. The CDR3 runs 15 residues. With V trimmed by 6 bases and J by 6 bases, 7 bases remained unmatched. The CDR3 here is CASSSLTSGGVEQYF. For the CDR3, the DNA is TGTGCCAGCAGTTCTCTGACTAGCGGGGGGGTCGAGCAGTACTTC.

The J gene is TRBJ2-2, the V gene TRBV21-1. TRBV21-1 is flagged as a pseudogene. The CDR3 sequence is 13 residues long. DNA for the CDR3: TGTGCCAGCAGCAATGGAAAAGACGGGGAGCTGTTTTTT. Translating it yields CASSNGKDGELFF.

V usage is TRBV19 and J usage is TRBJ1-2, with D maybe TRBD1 (6 bases). The CDR3 loop spans 17 amino acids. Trimming shortened V by 4 bases and J by 1 base, and 19 bases separated the two germline ends. Germline CDR1 and CDR2: LNHDA and SQIVND (reference sequence). DNA of the CDR3: TGTGCCAGTAGTAGGTTTCAGGGGAACGGCATTAACTATGGCTACACCTTC. Translated, it gives CASSRFQGNGINYGYTF.

The chain has TRBV18 and TRBJ2-7; 10 bases line up with TRBD1. The ends lost 3 bases at V and 5 bases at J; junction bases unmatched: 7. CDR1 is KGHSH, CDR2 LQKENI, per germline. The length of the CDR3 is 15 residues. The CDR3 sequence is CASSPGTGAFDEQYF. CDR3 nucleotide sequence: TGTGCCAGCTCACCTGGGACAGGGGCATTTGACGAGCAGTACTTC.

Worth noting for this clone: Distinct nucleotide sequences in the sample also encode this CDR3. The rearrangement joins TRBV28 to TRBJ1-1; unclear D gene. Looked up from germline, CDR1 is MDHEN and CDR2 is SYDVKM. The CDR3 consists of 14 residues. Trimming took 6 bases from V and 0 from J, leaving 11 bases between them. This chain's CDR3 is CASSQRVMNTEAFF. CDR3 bases: TGTGCCAGCAGCCAACGGGTGATGAACACTGAAGCTTTCTTT.

The chain has TRBV19 and TRBJ2-6; D gene uncertain. V was shortened by 6 bases and J by 1 base, with 7 bases between the two germline ends. Per germline, CDR1 LNHDA and CDR2 SQIVND (reference sequence). This CDR3 spans 14 amino acids. CDR3 protein: CASRMVSGANVLTF. The CDR3 nucleotides are TGTGCCAGTAGGATGGTATCTGGGGCCAACGTCCTGACTTTC.